These T cell receptor beta chains were read from a single sample in a study of Ad26.COV2.S vaccination and SARS-CoV-2 variants. TCRdb keeps only in-frame clones here, not all; method: immunoSEQ multiplex PCR. Of hundreds of thousands of clones listed, about 90% are singletons. The source was peripheral blood, collected in a trial of Ad26.COV2.S vaccine versus placebo. The receptor set was obtained from a person aged 18-65 years who received the Ad26.COV2.S COVID-19 vaccine or a placebo. CDR3s include the opening cysteine and the closing phenylalanine or tryptophan. D genes are given only for firm matches.

v_call: TRBV18; d_call: TRBD1; cdr3_aa: CASSPGRGRQPQHF
v_call: TRBV15; d_call: -; cdr3_aa: CATSRTVLGSETQYF
v_call: TRBV5-1; d_call: -; cdr3_aa: CASSLLGPQNTEAFF
v_call: TRBV19; d_call: -; cdr3_aa: CASQGEGLDGELFF
v_call: TRBV10-1; d_call: -; cdr3_aa: CASSEIRAGAEAFF
v_call: TRBV18; d_call: TRBD1; cdr3_aa: CASSRNGGQGLNTEAFF
v_call: TRBV29-1; d_call: TRBD1; cdr3_aa: CSFGQGKTEAFF
v_call: TRBV7-8; d_call: -; cdr3_aa: CASSSKGPDREDEQYF
v_call: TRBV27; d_call: -; cdr3_aa: CASSLKAMPYEQYF
v_call: TRBV6-4; d_call: TRBD2; cdr3_aa: CAITESAGGLTGELFF
v_call: TRBV23-1; d_call: TRBD1; cdr3_aa: CASSPRGFRNEQYF
v_call: TRBV7-9; d_call: -; cdr3_aa: CASSSPALDSPLHF
v_call: TRBV19; d_call: -; cdr3_aa: CASSIRGMGNQPQHF
v_call: TRBV21-1; d_call: -; cdr3_aa: CASIIGDNEQFF
v_call: TRBV5-4; d_call: -; cdr3_aa: CASSLDAGTNEKLFF
v_call: TRBV2; d_call: -; cdr3_aa: CASSVAGGNQPQHF
v_call: TRBV2; d_call: TRBD1; cdr3_aa: CASSEDRVLGRPQHF
v_call: TRBV6-5; d_call: TRBD1; cdr3_aa: CASRSGTGSTEAFF
v_call: TRBV3-1/TRBV3-2; d_call: TRBD1; cdr3_aa: CASSQAPGQVNQPQHF
v_call: TRBV30; d_call: -; cdr3_aa: CAWSARGGNSPLHF
v_call: TRBV4-1; d_call: -; cdr3_aa: CASSQVPGGVFNSPLHF
v_call: TRBV6-5; d_call: -; cdr3_aa: CASSYRVGEAFF
v_call: TRBV12-5; d_call: -; cdr3_aa: CASGLPRTANTGELFF
v_call: TRBV6-1; d_call: TRBD2; cdr3_aa: CASSEASSGSSYEQYF
v_call: TRBV7-7; d_call: TRBD2; cdr3_aa: CASSKRLAGGYNEQFF
v_call: TRBV7-9; d_call: TRBD1; cdr3_aa: CASSSRDRDLSPQETQYF
v_call: TRBV7-2; d_call: -; cdr3_aa: CASSLTQGWTEAFF
v_call: TRBV6-6; d_call: TRBD2; cdr3_aa: CASSPGGDLGRGAKNIQYF
v_call: TRBV9; d_call: TRBD2; cdr3_aa: CASSPGLAGGLHEQFF
v_call: TRBV6-5; d_call: TRBD2; cdr3_aa: CASMASGVRYEQYF
v_call: TRBV18; d_call: TRBD2; cdr3_aa: CASSPPGTSETQYF